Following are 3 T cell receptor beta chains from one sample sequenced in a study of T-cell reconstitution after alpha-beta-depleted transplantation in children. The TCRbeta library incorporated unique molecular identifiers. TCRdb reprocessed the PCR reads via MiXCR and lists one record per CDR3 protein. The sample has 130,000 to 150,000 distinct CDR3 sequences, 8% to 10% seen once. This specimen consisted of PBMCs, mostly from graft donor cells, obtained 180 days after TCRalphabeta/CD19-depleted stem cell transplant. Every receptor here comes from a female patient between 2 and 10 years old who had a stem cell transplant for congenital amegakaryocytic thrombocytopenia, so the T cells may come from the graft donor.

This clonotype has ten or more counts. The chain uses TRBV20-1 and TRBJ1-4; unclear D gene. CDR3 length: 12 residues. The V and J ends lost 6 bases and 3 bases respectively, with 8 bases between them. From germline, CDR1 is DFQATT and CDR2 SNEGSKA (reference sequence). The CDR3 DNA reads TGCAGTGCCCGGACGGCTAATGAAAAACTGTTTTTT. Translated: CSARTANEKLFF.

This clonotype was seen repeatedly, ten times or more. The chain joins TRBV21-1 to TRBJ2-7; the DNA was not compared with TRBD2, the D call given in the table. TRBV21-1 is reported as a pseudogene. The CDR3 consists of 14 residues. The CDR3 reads CATKRASGSLEQYF. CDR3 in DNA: TGTGCCACTAAGAGGGCTAGCGGGAGTCTCGAGCAGTACTTC.

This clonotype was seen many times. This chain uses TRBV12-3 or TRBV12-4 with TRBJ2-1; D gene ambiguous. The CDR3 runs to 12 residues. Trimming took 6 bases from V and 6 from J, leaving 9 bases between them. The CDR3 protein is CASSRIRNEQFF. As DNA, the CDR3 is TGTGCCAGCAGCCGAATACGCAATGAGCAGTTCTTC.